One sample yielded the 9 T cell receptor beta chains listed below, sequenced in a study of CD8 T cells in Susac syndrome (dated by TCRdb to 2018 to 2020). Library generation was performed with the immunoSEQ multiplex PCR assay. RNA was extracted with the RNeasy kit and about 0.5 to 1 ug was reverse transcribed using random hexamers. TCRdb redid the processing of the public reads, applying fastp at Q25 and MiXCR, and retained in-frame beta chains. Here each entry gathers all rows of one CDR3 protein and keeps the most common genes and DNA. In all, the sample holds roughly 110,000 distinct CDR3 sequences, and roughly 94% of those were seen once. The ten top clones hold about 0.41% of the sample. Sequencing was performed on CD8+ T cells from PBMCs. Source of these receptors: a human donor with Susac syndrome.

The chain recombines TRBV7-3 with TRBJ2-1, with 9 bases identical to TRBD2. The length of the CDR3 is 14 residues. With V trimmed by 8 bases and J by 5 bases, 7 bases remained unmatched. Germline V CDR1 and CDR2: SGHTA, FQGTGA. CDR3 bases: TGTGCCAGCGGACCTAGCGGGGCACACAATGAGCAGTTCTTC. Residues: CASGPSGAHNEQFF. The full variable domain, with the rest looked up from reference TRBV7-3 and TRBJ2-1, is GAGVSQTPSNKVTEKGKYVELRCDPISGHTALYWYRQSLGQGPEFLIYFQGTGAADDSGLPNDRFFAVRPEGSVSTLKIQRTERGDSAVYLCASGPSGAHNEQFFGPGTRLTVL.

The chain links TRBV6-4 to TRBJ1-2; 8 bases map to TRBD1. The germline gives CDR1 MRHNA, CDR2 SNTAGT. The CDR3 is 13 residues long. The V and J ends lost 3 bases and 8 bases, in that order; junction bases with no gene match: 5. The DNA for the CDR3 is TGTGCCAGCAGTGAAACAGGGGGAGGAGGCTACACCTTC. As protein: CASSETGGGGYTF.

The chain couples TRBV7-6 to TRBJ2-1, with 9 nucleotides matching TRBD1. The germline V gene encodes CDR1 SGHVS and CDR2 FNYEAQ. V shed 1 base, J shed 9 bases, and the junction held 4 bases outside the gene matches. This CDR3 comprises 14 residues. The CDR3 nucleotides are TGTGCCAGCAGCTTAGATGGGACAGGGACTGAGCAGTTCTTC. Translating gives CASSLDGTGTEQFF.

This clonotype was observed a handful of times. The chain couples TRBV6-5 to TRBJ2-2; D remains unclear. Germline-derived CDR1 and CDR2 are MNHEY and SVGAGI. V lost 9 bases to trimming and J lost 7 bases, with 9 bases between them. The CDR3 covers 11 residues. The DNA of the CDR3 is TGTGCCAGTTGGGGTGGCGGGGAGCTGTTTTTT. As protein: CASWGGGELFF.

The V call is TRBV20-1, the J call TRBJ1-2, with 8 bases aligning to TRBD1. CDR1 DFQATT and CDR2 SNEGSKA come from the germline V gene (reference sequence). J was trimmed by 11 bases and V by 0 bases; bases with no gene match: 8. The CDR3 has 13 amino acids. The CDR3 DNA reads as TGCAGTGCTAGAGAGGGGTGGACAGGGAGATACACCTTC. Translated: CSAREGWTGRYTF.

The CDR3 reads CASSQDPADPGTFF. CDR3 coding DNA: TGCGCCAGCAGCCAAGATCCGGCGGATCCTGGAACTTTCTTT. The chain couples TRBV4-3 to TRBJ1-1; D is uncertain. The V end was cut by 0 bases, the J end by 12 bases, with 17 bases between. The germline V gene encodes CDR1 LGHNA and CDR2 YSLEER. This CDR3 has 14 residues.

The chain uses TRBV20-1 and TRBJ1-1, with unresolved D. The CDR3 length is 12 residues. The V end was cut by 6 bases, the J end by 7 bases, with 15 bases between. Germline V gene lookup returns CDR1 DFQATT and CDR2 SNEGSKA (reference sequence). CDR3 region: CSADSEQYEAFF. The CDR3 region has the DNA TGCAGTGCCGATTCAGAGCAATATGAAGCTTTCTTT.

This clonotype was seen a handful of times. The J gene is TRBJ1-2, the V gene TRBV2; D remains ambiguous. V dropped 6 bases and J dropped 3 bases, with 5 bases sitting between them. Per the germline V gene, CDR1 is SNHLY and CDR2 is FYNNEI. The CDR3 runs to 11 residues. CDR3 coding DNA: TGTGCCAGCAGAGCTGACTATGGCTACACCTTC. Translating gives CASRADYGYTF. The whole variable domain, remainder taken from reference TRBV2 and TRBJ1-2, is EPEVTQTPSHQVTQMGQEVILRCVPISNHLYFYWYRQILGQKVEFLVSFYNNEISEKSEIFDDQFSVERPDGSNFTLKIRSTKLEDSAMYFCASRADYGYTFGSGTRLTVV.

The genes are TRBV6-6 and TRBJ1-6; weak D call: TRBD1 (5 bases). V was pared by 7 bases and J by 7 bases, with 14 bases between. The CDR3 covers 14 residues. The germline gives CDR1 MNHNY, CDR2 SVGAGI (reference sequence). The CDR3 DNA reads TGTGCCAGCACGGACTATAGGGGCAATTCACCCCTCCACTTT. Its protein is CASTDYRGNSPLHF.